Following are 22 T cell receptor beta chains from one sample sequenced in a study of T-cell reconstitution after alpha-beta-depleted transplantation in children. Unique molecular identifiers were incorporated into the prepared TCRbeta library. TCRdb reprocessed the PCR reads via MiXCR and lists one record per CDR3 protein. The table includes hundreds of thousands of distinct CDR3 sequences, about 12% detected once. Specimen: PBMCs, collected before TCRalphabeta/CD19-depleted stem cell transplant. These receptors were obtained from a girl aged 2-15 years with congenital amegakaryocytic thrombocytopenia, due to receive a stem cell transplant.

This clonotype has ten or more counts. V is TRBV4-1 and J is TRBJ1-4; no definite D call. The germline CDR1 and CDR2 sequences are MGHRA and YSYEKL. The CDR3 length is 18 residues. V was pared by 5 bases and J by 11 bases, with 30 bases between. Written as DNA, the CDR3 is TGCGCCAGCAGCTTTCGAACCCCCCTACTGGCAGAAAACGGGAAACTGTTTTTT. This translates into CASSFRTPLLAENGKLFF.

This clonotype has a count of ten or more. The V and J genes are TRBV12-3 or TRBV12-4 and TRBJ2-2, with 8 bases fitting TRBD1. With 1 base clipped from V and 4 bases from J, the junction kept 2 bases outside the gene matches. The CDR3 sequence is 15 residues long. Here the CDR3 reads CASSLETGGTGELFF. CDR3 sequence (DNA): TGTGCCAGCAGTTTAGAAACAGGGGGCACCGGGGAGCTGTTTTTT.

This clonotype was found many times. This chain uses TRBV27 with TRBJ2-2; D is unresolved. The length of the CDR3 is 13 residues. Trimming pared 5 bases from V and 4 bases from J, leaving 8 bases between. Germline lookup yields CDR1 MNHEY and CDR2 SMNVEV (reference sequence). For the CDR3, the DNA is TGTGCCAGCAGTCCACGGCTCACCGGGGAGCTGTTTTTT. The encoded protein is CASSPRLTGELFF.

There are many counts of this clonotype. The chain is built from TRBV29-1 and TRBJ2-5, with a weak D call TRBD2 (6 bases). Trimming took off 1 base at V and 2 bases at J, with 14 bases between the two ends. Germline assignment: CDR1 SQVTM and CDR2 ANQGSEA. The CDR3 runs 15 residues. The CDR3 DNA follows: TGCAGCGTTGAAGGTCCGGGAGAGAAGCAAGAGACCCAGTACTTC. It encodes CSVEGPGEKQETQYF. The whole variable domain, filled in from reference TRBV29-1 and TRBJ2-5, reads SAVISQKPSRDICQRGTSLTIQCQVDSQVTMMFWYRQQPGQSLTLIATANQGSEATYESGFVIDKFPISRPNLTFSTLTVSNMSPEDSSIYLCSVEGPGEKQETQYFGPGTRLLVL.

This clonotype was seen repeatedly, ten times or more. The gene calls are TRBV7-2 and TRBJ2-1; 7 bases align to TRBD2. Per the germline V gene, CDR1 is SGHTA and CDR2 is FQGNSA. This CDR3 is built from 15 residues. V lost 3 bases and J lost 8; bases outside the gene matches: 10. Written as DNA, the CDR3 is TGTGCCAGCAGCTTTTTTGGGGGAGGGATGGATGAGCAGTTCTTC. Amino acids: CASSFFGGGMDEQFF.

The table lists this clonotype with a few counts. The chain joins TRBV30 to TRBJ1-2; 9 bases are a match to TRBD1. Trimming cost V 1 base and J 4 bases; bases outside gene matches: 1. CDR1 GTSNPN and CDR2 SVGIG come from the germline V gene (reference sequence). The CDR3 extends over 13 amino acids. In DNA form, the CDR3 reads TGTGCCTGGAGTGACAGGGGGCCCTATGGCTACACCTTC. It encodes CAWSDRGPYGYTF.

This clonotype has only a few counts. V and J are TRBV6-1 and TRBJ2-1; perhaps TRBD2 as D (6 bases). CDR1 is MNHNS, CDR2 SASEGT, per germline. V gave up 7 bases and J gave up 5 bases, with 15 bases separating them. CDR3 length: 14 amino acids. The CDR3 sequence is CASTIAGPDNEQFF. The DNA for the CDR3 is TGTGCCAGCACCATCGCGGGGCCCGACAATGAGCAGTTCTTC.

This clonotype was counted at least ten times. The chain has TRBV27 and TRBJ2-7, with D perhaps matching TRBD2 (6 bases). V lost 6 bases and J lost 3, with 18 bases in between. CDR1 is MNHEY and CDR2 is SMNVEV in the germline V gene (reference sequence). This CDR3 is 15 amino acids long. The CDR3 is CASRPSGLMFYEQYF. In DNA, the CDR3 is TGTGCCAGCAGGCCGTCGGGACTCATGTTCTACGAGCAGTACTTC.

The gene calls are TRBV5-1 and TRBJ2-2; no firm D call. This CDR3 region has 13 residues. V shed 7 bases and J shed 8 bases, with 15 bases lying between them. Germline-derived CDR1 and CDR2 are SGHRS and YFSETQ. CDR3 sequence (DNA): TGCGCCAGCTCTCGGGCCTCTGGTGGGGAGCTGTTTTTT. It codes for CASSRASGGELFF.

The sample holds many counts of this clonotype. The chain has TRBV9 and TRBJ2-2; tentatively, D is TRBD2 (6 bases). Germline V lookup: CDR1 SGDLS, CDR2 YYNGEE. The CDR3 is 13 amino acids. V was pared by 3 bases and J by 7 bases, with 10 bases between. For the CDR3, the DNA is TGTGCCAGCAGCGCCTCTAGCGTCGGGGAGCTGTTTTTT. Protein product: CASSASSVGELFF.

A few counts support this clonotype. V and J are TRBV2 and TRBJ2-7; D is uncertain. The CDR3 is made up of 13 amino acids. V was cut by 2 bases and J by 7 bases, with 12 bases left in between. Looked up from germline, CDR1 is SNHLY and CDR2 is FYNNEI. Here the CDR3 reads CASSETSTGEQYF. The CDR3 DNA reads TGTGCCAGCAGTGAAACTTCGACGGGTGAGCAGTACTTC.

Points on this clonotype: This may be a read error: a much more frequent sequence differs by one nucleotide. The gene calls are TRBV20-1 and TRBJ2-7; D may correspond to TRBD1 or TRBD2 (5 bases each). Deletions cut 3 bases from V and 3 bases from J, with 9 bases between. Germline CDR1 reads DFQATT; CDR2 reads SNEGSKA (reference sequence). CDR3 length equals 12 residues. The CDR3, as DNA: TGCAGTGCTAGCCGGGACGGCTACGAGCAGTACTTC. This translates into CSASRDGYEQYF.

Comments on this clonotype: One junction end disagrees with the germline gene, perhaps due to a read error. This CDR3 is CASSFGEATNTEASF. CDR3 nucleotides: TGTGCCAGCAGTTTCGGTGAGGCTACGAACACTGAAGCTTCCTTT. The gene calls are TRBV6-5 and TRBJ1-1; D remains unclear. The CDR3 length is 15 residues. The germline V gene encodes CDR1 MNHEY and CDR2 SVGAGI.

This clonotype was counted ten times or more. V usage is TRBV20-1 and J usage is TRBJ2-7, with 9 nucleotides matching TRBD2. This CDR3 is built from 12 residues. The germline CDR1 and CDR2 sequences are DFQATT and SNEGSKA (reference sequence). V was pared by 6 bases and J by 6 bases, with 6 bases of the junction left unmatched. CDR3 loop: CSAPGLAPEQYF. The CDR3 DNA reads as TGCAGTGCACCGGGACTAGCCCCCGAGCAGTACTTC.

This clonotype was counted at least ten times. The chain has TRBV20-1 and TRBJ2-7; TRBD2 agrees at 11 bases. The length of the CDR3 is 15 residues. Per the germline V gene, CDR1 is DFQATT and CDR2 is SNEGSKA (reference sequence). Trimming at V came to 6 bases and at J to 2 bases, leaving 9 bases not matched to a gene. CDR3 nucleotides: TGCAGTGCCAACTCCACTAGCGGGAGCACCTACGAGCAGTACTTC. This gives the protein CSANSTSGSTYEQYF.

The CDR3 nucleotides read TGCAGTGCTCTGGTACAGGGCAATCAGCCCCAGCATTTT. This codes for CSALVQGNQPQHF. The rearrangement joins TRBV20-1 to TRBJ1-5; D possibly corresponds to TRBD1 (5 bases). From germline, CDR1 is DFQATT and CDR2 SNEGSKA (reference sequence). The ends were cut back, 5 bases at V and 2 bases at J, with 10 bases in the middle. The length of the CDR3 is 13 residues.

This clonotype came up many times. V gene TRBV10-3 combines with J gene TRBJ2-5; D is unclear. In germline, CDR1 is ENHRY, CDR2 SYGVKD. Trimming stripped 3 bases from V and 0 bases from J, with 11 bases between. The CDR3 length is 15 residues. CDR3 protein: CAISDIGGHQETQYF. For the CDR3, the DNA is TGTGCCATCAGTGATATAGGCGGACACCAAGAGACCCAGTACTTC.

There are many counts of this clonotype. The chain couples TRBV9 to TRBJ2-1; D unresolved. V lost 1 base and J 5 bases, leaving 10 bases between the germline ends. In germline, CDR1 is SGDLS, CDR2 YYNGEE. The CDR3 runs to 14 residues. In nucleotides, the CDR3 is TGTGCCAGCAGCGTATCAGGCCGCGACAATGAGCAGTTCTTC. Translation: CASSVSGRDNEQFF.

This clonotype was counted at least ten times. The chain recombines TRBV2 with TRBJ1-1; possibly TRBD1 for D (5 bases). The CDR3 runs 13 residues. The germline gives CDR1 SNHLY, CDR2 FYNNEI. Trimming removed 6 bases at V and 2 bases at J, with 10 bases between. CDR3 loop: CASSHQGNTEAFF. The CDR3, as DNA: TGTGCCAGCAGCCATCAGGGTAACACTGAAGCTTTCTTT.

This clonotype was counted only a few times. V is TRBV12-3 or TRBV12-4 and J is TRBJ2-7; 7 nucleotides line up with TRBD2. The CDR3 has 16 residues. With 7 bases clipped from V and 0 bases from J, the junction kept 12 bases outside the gene matches. CDR3 region: CASTLNGGGDSYEQYF. CDR3 DNA: TGTGCCAGCACCCTTAACGGGGGAGGGGACTCCTACGAGCAGTACTTC.

In this sample, this clonotype turned up many times. This chain connects TRBV6-5 to TRBJ2-3; 8 positions match TRBD2. The CDR3 has 15 amino acids. V dropped 6 bases and J dropped 2; count of bases not matched to a gene: 7. Germline V lookup: CDR1 MNHEY, CDR2 SVGAGI. The CDR3 loop is CASRLTGGYTDTQYF. CDR3 bases: TGTGCCAGCAGATTAACGGGAGGGTACACAGATACGCAGTATTTT.

This clonotype has just a few counts. The rearrangement uses TRBV6-5 and TRBJ1-1; D gene ambiguous. The germline V gene encodes CDR1 MNHEY and CDR2 SVGAGI. V lost 2 bases to trimming and J lost 1 base, with 5 bases between them. The CDR3 length is 13 residues. The CDR3 sequence is CASSYKENTEAFF. The CDR3 DNA reads TGTGCCAGCAGTTACAAGGAGAACACTGAAGCTTTCTTT.